What follows describes a single T cell receptor (beta chain). Its target is unknown. The data derive from a study of CD8 T cells in ankylosing spondylitis. Molecular-barcoded quantitative 5'-RACE produced these TCR beta libraries. TCRdb redid the calling of the 5' RACE reads with MiXCR, one entry per CDR3 protein. Altogether roughly 250,000 distinct CDR3 sequences are present, 8% to 9.5% being singletons, with the ten largest covering over 6.5%. Study outcomes and limitations: Reported data indicate significant enrichment of disease-linked clones within matched ankylosing spondylitis synovial fluid. Earlier work had already found some motif variants in reactive arthritis synovial fluid and blood. What seemed typical of ankylosing spondylitis blood was a TCR beta motif built from roughly eight highly homologous variants.

The sequencing sample was made of blood, either unsorted or a sorted T cell fraction (not recorded which). The receptor comes from a male donor with ankylosing spondylitis or in good health (not recorded which).

The CDR3 coding sequence is TGCGCCAGCAGCCGGACAGGGGCCCCTAGCGCACCCCTCCACTTT. This translates into CASSRTGAPSAPLHF. This chain uses TRBV5-1 with TRBJ1-6, with 9 bases aligning to TRBD1. The germline gives CDR1 SGHRS, CDR2 YFSETQ. The CDR3 covers 15 residues. V lost 4 bases to trimming and J lost 11 bases; unmatched junction nucleotides: 10.